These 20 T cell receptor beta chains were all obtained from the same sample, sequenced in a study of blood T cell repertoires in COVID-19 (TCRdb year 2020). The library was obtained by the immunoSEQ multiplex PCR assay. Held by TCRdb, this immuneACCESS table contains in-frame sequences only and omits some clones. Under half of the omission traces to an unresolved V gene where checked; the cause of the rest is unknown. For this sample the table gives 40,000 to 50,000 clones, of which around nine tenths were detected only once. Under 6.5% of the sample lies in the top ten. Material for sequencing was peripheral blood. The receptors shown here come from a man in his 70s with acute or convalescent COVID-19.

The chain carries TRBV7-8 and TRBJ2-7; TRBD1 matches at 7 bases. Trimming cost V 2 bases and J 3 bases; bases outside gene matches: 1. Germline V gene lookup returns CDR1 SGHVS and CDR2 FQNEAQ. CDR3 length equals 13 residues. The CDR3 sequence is CASSLRQGYEQYF. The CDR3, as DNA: TGTGCCAGCAGCTTACGACAGGGCTACGAGCAGTACTTC.

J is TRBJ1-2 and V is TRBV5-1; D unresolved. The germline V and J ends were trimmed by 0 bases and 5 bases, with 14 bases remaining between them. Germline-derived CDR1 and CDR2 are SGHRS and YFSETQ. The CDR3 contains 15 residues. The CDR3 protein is CASSLDTRLDYGYTF. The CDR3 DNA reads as TGCGCCAGCAGCTTGGATACCAGGTTGGATTATGGCTACACCTTC.

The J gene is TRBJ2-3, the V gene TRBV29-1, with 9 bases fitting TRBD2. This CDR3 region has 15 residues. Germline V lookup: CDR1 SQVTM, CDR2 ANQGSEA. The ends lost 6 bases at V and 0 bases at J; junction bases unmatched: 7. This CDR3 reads CSVDLAGISTDTQYF. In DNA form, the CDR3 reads TGCAGCGTGGACCTAGCGGGGATCAGCACAGATACGCAGTATTTT.

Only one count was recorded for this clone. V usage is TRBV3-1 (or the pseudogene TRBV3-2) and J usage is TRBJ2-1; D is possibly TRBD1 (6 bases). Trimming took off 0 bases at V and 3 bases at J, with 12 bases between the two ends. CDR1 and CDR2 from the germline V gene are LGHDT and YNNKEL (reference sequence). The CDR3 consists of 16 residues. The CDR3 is CASSQEDRSSYNEQFF. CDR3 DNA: TGTGCCAGCAGCCAAGAAGACAGGAGTAGCTACAATGAGCAGTTCTTC.

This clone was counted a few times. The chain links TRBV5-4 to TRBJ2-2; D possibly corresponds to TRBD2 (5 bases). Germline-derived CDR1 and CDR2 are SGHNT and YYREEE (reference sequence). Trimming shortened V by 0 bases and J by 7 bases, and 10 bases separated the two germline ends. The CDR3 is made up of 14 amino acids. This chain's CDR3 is CASSLVGEGGELFF. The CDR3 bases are TGTGCCAGCAGCTTGGTCGGGGAAGGCGGGGAGCTGTTTTTT.

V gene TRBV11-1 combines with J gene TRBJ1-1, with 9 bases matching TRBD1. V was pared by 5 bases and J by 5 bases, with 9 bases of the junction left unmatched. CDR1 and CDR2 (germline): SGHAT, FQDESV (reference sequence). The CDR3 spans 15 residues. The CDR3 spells CASSQPGQGATEAFF. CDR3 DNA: TGTGCCAGCAGCCAGCCGGGACAGGGAGCGACTGAAGCTTTCTTT. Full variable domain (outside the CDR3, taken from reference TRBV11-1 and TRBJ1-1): EAEVAQSPRYKITEKSQAVAFWCDPISGHATLYWYRQILGQGPELLVQFQDESVVDDSQLPKDRFSAERLKGVDSTLKIQPAELGDSAMYLCASSQPGQGATEAFFGQGTRLTVV.

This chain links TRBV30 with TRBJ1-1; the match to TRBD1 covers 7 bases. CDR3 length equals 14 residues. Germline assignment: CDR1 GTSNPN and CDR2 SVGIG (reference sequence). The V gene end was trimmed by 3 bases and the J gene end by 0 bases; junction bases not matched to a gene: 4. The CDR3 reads CAWSADRVNTEAFF. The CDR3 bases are TGTGCCTGGAGCGCCGACAGGGTGAACACTGAAGCTTTCTTT.

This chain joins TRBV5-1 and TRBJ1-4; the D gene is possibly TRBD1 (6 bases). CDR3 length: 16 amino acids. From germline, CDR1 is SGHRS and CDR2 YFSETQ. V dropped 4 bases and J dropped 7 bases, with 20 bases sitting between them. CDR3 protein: CASSSWEGGGTEKLFF. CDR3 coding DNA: TGCGCCAGCAGCAGCTGGGAAGGGGGTGGGACTGAAAAACTGTTTTTT.

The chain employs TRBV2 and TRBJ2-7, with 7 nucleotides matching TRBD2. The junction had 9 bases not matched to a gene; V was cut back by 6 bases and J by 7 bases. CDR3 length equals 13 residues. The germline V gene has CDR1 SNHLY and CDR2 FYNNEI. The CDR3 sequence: CASSRGESTEQYF. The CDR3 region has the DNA TGTGCCAGCAGCCGGGGGGAGTCTACTGAGCAGTACTTC.

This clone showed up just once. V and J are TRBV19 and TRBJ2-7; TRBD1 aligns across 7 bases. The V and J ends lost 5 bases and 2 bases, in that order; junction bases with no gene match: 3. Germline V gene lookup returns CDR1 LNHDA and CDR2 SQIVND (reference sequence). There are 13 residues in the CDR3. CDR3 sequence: CASSYRGAYEQYF. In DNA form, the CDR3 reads TGTGCCAGTAGTTACAGGGGCGCCTACGAGCAGTACTTC.

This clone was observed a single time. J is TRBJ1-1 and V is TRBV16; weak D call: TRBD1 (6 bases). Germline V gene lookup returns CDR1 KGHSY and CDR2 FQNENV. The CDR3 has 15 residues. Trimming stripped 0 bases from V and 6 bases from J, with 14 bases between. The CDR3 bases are TGTGCCAGCAGCCAATCGAACAGGGCCCGACCTGAAGCTTTCTTT. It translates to CASSQSNRARPEAFF.

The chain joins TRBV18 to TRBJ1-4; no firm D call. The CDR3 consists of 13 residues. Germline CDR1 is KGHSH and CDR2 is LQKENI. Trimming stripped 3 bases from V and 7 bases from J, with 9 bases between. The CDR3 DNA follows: TGTGCCAGCTCACCCCGGGGAGGTGAAAAACTGTTTTTT. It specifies CASSPRGGEKLFF.

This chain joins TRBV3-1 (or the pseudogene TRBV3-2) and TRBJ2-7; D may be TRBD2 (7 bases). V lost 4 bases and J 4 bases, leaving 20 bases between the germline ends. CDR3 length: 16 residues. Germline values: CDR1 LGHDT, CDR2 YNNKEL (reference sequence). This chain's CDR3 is CASSLSGRGPTYEQYF. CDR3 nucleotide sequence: TGTGCCAGCAGCCTGAGCGGGCGGGGGCCAACGTACGAGCAGTACTTC.

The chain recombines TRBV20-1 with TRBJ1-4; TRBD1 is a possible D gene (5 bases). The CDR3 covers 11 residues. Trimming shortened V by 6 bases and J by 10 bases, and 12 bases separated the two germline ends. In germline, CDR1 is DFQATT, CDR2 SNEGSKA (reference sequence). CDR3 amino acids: CSAHQGAKLFF. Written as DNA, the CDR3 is TGCAGTGCACACCAGGGCGCAAAACTGTTTTTT.

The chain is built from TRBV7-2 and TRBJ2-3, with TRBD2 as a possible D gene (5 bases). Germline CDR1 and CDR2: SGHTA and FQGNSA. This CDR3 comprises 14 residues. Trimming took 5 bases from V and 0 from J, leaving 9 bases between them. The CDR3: CASSHRTSTDTQYF. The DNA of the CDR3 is TGTGCCAGCAGCCACCGGACTAGCACAGATACGCAGTATTTT.

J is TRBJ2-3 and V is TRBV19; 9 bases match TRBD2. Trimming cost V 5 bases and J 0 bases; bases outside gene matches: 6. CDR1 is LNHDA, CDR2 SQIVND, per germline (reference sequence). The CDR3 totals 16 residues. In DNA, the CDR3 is TGTGCCAGTAGTGCCAGGGCGGGGGGGAGCACAGATACGCAGTATTTT. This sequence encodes CASSARAGGSTDTQYF.

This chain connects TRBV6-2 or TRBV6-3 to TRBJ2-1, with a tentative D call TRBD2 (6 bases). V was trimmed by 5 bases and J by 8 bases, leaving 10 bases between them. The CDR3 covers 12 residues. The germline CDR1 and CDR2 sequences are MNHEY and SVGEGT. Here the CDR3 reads CASSPWGDEQFF. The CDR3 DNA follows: TGTGCCAGCAGTCCCTGGGGGGATGAGCAGTTCTTC.

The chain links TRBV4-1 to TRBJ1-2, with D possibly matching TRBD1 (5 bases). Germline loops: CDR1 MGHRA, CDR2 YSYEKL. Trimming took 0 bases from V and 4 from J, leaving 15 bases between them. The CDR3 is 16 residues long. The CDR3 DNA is TGCGCCAGCAGCCAAGAGGGCAGGGTACGTAGCTATGGCTACACCTTC. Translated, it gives CASSQEGRVRSYGYTF.

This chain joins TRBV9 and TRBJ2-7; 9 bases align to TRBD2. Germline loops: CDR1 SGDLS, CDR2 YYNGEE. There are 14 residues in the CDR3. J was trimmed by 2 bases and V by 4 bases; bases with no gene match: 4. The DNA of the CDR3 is TGTGCCAGCAGCCCTCGGACTAGCGCCTACGAGCAGTACTTC. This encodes CASSPRTSAYEQYF.

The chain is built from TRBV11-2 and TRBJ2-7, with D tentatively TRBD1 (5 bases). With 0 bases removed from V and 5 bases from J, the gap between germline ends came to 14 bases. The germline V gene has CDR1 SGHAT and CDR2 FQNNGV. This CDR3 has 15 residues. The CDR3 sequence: CASSLEGTGYHEQYF. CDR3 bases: TGTGCCAGCAGCTTAGAGGGAACAGGCTACCACGAGCAGTACTTC.